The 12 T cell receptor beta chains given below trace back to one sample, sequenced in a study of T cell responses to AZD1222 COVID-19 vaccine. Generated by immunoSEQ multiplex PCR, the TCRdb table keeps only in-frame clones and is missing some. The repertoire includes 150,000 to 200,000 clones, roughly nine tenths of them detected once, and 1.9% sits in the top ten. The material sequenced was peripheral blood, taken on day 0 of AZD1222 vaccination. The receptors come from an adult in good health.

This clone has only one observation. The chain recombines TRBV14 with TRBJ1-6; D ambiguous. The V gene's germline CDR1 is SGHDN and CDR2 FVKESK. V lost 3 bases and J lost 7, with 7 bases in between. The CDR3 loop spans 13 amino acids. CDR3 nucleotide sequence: TGTGCCAGCAGCCAGTCCCTCAATTCACCCCTCCACTTT. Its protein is CASSQSLNSPLHF.

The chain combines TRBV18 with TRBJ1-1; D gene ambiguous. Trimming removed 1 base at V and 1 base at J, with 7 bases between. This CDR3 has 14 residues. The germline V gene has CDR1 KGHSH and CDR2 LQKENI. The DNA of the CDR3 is TGTGCCAGCTCACCACGGGTGGAGAACACTGAAGCTTTCTTT. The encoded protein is CASSPRVENTEAFF.

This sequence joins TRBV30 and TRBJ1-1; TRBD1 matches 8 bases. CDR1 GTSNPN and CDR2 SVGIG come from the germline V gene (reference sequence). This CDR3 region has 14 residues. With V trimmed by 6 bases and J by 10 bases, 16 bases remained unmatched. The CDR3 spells CACKAGQGYIGAFF. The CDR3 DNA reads TGTGCCTGCAAGGCCGGACAGGGATATATTGGAGCTTTCTTT.

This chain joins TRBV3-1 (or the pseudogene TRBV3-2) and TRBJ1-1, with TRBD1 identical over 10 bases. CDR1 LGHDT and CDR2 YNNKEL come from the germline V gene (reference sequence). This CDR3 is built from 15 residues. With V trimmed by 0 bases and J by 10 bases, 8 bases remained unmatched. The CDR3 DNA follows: TGTGCCAGCAGCCAAGAGGACAGGGGGATCAATGGAGCTTTCTTT. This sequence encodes CASSQEDRGINGAFF.

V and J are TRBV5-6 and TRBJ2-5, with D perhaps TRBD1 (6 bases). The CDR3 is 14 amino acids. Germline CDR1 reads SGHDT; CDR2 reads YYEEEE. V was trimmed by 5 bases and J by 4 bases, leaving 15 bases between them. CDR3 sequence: CASRLQGAAETQYF. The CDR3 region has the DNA TGTGCCAGCAGGTTACAGGGTGCGGCAGAGACCCAGTACTTC.

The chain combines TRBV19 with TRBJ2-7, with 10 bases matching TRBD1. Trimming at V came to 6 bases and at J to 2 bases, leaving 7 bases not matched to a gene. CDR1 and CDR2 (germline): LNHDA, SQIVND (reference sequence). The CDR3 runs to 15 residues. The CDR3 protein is CASSPGTGETYEQYF. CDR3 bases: TGTGCCAGTAGCCCCGGGACAGGGGAGACCTACGAGCAGTACTTC.

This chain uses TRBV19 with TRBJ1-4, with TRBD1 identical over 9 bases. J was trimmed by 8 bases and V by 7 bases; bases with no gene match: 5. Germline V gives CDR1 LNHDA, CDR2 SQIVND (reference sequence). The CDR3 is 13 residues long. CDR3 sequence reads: CASNGDRDEKLFF. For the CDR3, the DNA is TGTGCCAGTAATGGGGACAGGGACGAAAAACTGTTTTTT.

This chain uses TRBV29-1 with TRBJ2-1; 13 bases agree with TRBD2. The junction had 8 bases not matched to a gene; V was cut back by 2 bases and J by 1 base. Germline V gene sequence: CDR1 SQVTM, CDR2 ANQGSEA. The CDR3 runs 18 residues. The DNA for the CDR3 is TGCAGCGTTGAAAAGGGACTAGCGGGGTTCTATTCCTACAATGAGCAGTTCTTC. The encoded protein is CSVEKGLAGFYSYNEQFF.

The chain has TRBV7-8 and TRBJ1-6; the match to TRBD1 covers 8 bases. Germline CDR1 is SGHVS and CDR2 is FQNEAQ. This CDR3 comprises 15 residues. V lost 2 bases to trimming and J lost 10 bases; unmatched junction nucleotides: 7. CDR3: CASSLWAGTGSPLHF. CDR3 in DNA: TGTGCCAGCAGCTTATGGGCAGGGACAGGCTCACCCCTCCACTTT.

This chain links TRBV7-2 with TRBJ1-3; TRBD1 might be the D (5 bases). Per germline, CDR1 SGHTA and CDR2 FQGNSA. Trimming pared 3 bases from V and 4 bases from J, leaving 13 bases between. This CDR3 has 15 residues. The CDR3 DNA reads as TGTGCCAGCAGCTTCCGCAGGGTAGCGGGAAACACCATATATTTT. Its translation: CASSFRRVAGNTIYF.

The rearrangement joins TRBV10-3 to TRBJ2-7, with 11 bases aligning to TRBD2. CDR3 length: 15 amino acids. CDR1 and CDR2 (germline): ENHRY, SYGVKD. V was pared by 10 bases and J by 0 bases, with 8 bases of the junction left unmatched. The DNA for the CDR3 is TGTGCCACCCTCCCAACTAGCGGGAGCTCCTACGAGCAGTACTTC. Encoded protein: CATLPTSGSSYEQYF.

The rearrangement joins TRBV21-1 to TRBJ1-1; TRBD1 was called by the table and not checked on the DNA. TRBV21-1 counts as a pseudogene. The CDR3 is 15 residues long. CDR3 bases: TGTGCCAGCAGCAAAGTTTGGGGACAGGGCCATGAAGCTTTCTTT. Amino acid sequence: CASSKVWGQGHEAFF.